This TCR beta chain was identified during a study of T cell responses to AZD1222 COVID-19 vaccine. General study findings and limits: Clonal diversity may have been underestimated, and the donors were mostly white British, with more females than males. Reports indicate that nearly half of spike-specific TCRs are directed at unmutated variant regions. Spike was spanned by vaccine-associated CD4 TCRs, which were dominant at 160-218 and 743-854.

As concerns this clone: Antigen specificity is unknown.

This table comes from immunoSEQ multiplex PCR, and its TCRdb copy is limited to in-frame clones, with some not included. The sample has approximately 140,000 clones; about 93% are singletons. This TCR was sampled from an adult in good health. The sample in question was peripheral blood, obtained on day 0 of AZD1222 vaccination.

The CDR3 region is CATRPRRDGNQPQHF. DNA for the CDR3: TGTGCCACAAGGCCACGCCGGGACGGCAATCAGCCCCAGCATTTT. The rearrangement joins TRBV19 to TRBJ1-5, with D tentatively TRBD1 (5 bases). The CDR3 has 15 amino acids. The V end lost 10 bases, the J end lost 2 bases, and 18 bases lay between the germline ends. Germline CDR1 is LNHDA and CDR2 is SQIVND (reference sequence).